This T cell receptor (beta chain) was recovered during a study of CD8+CD57+ T cells in acquired aplastic anemia. About the study: DNA per sorted CD4+ or CD8+ sample ranged 0.2 to 27.4 ug, averaging about 2.9 ug. Sequencing produced an average of about 11 million reads per healthy donor for CD4+ cells. Study-level results: Both patients and controls carried the same twenty-nine CD8+ CDR3 sequences.

The TCR beta profiling, which covered VDJ combination and CDR3 sequence, was carried out using genomic DNA as the template. TCRdb called the reads again in MiXCR, with one record for every CDR3 protein. Found here are 180,000 or so distinct CDR3 sequences, roughly half of them singletons; the top ten hold about 2.9%. This clonotype appeared a single time. Antigen unknown. V shed 4 bases and J 5 bases; nucleotides not matched to a gene: 6. The CDR3 has 14 amino acids. Germline assignment: CDR1 SNHLY and CDR2 FYNNEI. This receptor was obtained from a human donor in good health. The rearrangement links TRBV2 to TRBJ2-5; 8 nucleotides align to TRBD2. Sample: sorted CD4+, CD8+, or CD8+CD57+ T cells (not recorded which) from PBMCs. This CDR3 reads CASSASGGWETQYF. The DNA of the CDR3 is TGTGCCAGCAGTGCCTCGGGAGGGTGGGAGACCCAGTACTTC.